The clone carrying this T cell receptor beta chain was detected a few times. The antigen remains undetermined. The data are from a study of early T cells in non-severe SARS-CoV-2 infection. Study-level findings and limits: The VDJdb matching leaned toward anti-spike CD8 responses and overlooked private and CD4 specificities.

The CDR3 is 14 amino acids. V shed 4 bases, J shed 3 bases, and the junction held 4 bases outside the gene matches. Germline-derived CDR1 and CDR2 are MNHEY and SMNVEV (reference sequence). The library protocol tagged individual cDNA molecules with unique molecular identifiers. TCRdb reanalysed the 5' RACE reads using MiXCR and keeps one entry per CDR3 protein. In the table there are more than 60,000 distinct CDR3 sequences, about 4.9% of which are singletons. The TCR was taken from an adult who was a healthcare worker with PCR-confirmed SARS-CoV-2 infection or an uninfected control (not recorded which). Sample: whole blood. The genes are TRBV27 and TRBJ2-5; 8 bases fit TRBD1. Here the CDR3 DNA reads TGTGCCAGCAGTTCCCAACAGGGGGAAGAGACCCAGTACTTC. Amino acid sequence: CASSSQQGEETQYF.